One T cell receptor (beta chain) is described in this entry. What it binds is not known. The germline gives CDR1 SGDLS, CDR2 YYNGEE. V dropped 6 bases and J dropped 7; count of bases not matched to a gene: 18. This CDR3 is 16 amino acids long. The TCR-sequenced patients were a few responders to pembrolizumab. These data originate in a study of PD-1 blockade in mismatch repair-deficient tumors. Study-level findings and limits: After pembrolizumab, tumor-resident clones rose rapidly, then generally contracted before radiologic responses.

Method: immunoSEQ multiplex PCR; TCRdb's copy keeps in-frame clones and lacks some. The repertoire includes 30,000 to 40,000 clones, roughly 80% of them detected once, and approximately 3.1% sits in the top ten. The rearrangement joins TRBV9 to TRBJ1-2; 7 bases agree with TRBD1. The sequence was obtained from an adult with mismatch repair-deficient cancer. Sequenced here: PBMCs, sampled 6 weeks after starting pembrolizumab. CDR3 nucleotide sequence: TGTGCCAGCACCCGTAGGGAGGAACAGGGGATAAGTGGCTACACCTTC. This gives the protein CASTRREEQGISGYTF.